Described below is a single TCR beta chain sequence and its context. This entry belongs to a study of shared clonotypes between healthy human individuals. The CDR3 is 19 amino acids. Trimming cost V 5 bases and J 2 bases; bases outside gene matches: 12. Germline V gives CDR1 MDHEN, CDR2 SYDVKM. Method: immunoSEQ multiplex PCR; TCRdb's copy keeps in-frame clones and lacks some. The sample includes over a million clones, 95% to 97% seen only once; the top ten take roughly 1.2%. The sequenced sample was naive CD4+ T cells sorted from blood. Subset specified: CD45RA+ positively selected. J is TRBJ2-2 and V is TRBV28; 12 nucleotides align to TRBD2. This TCR was recovered from a man aged 25 to 45 in good health. Written as DNA, the CDR3 is TGTGCCAGCAGTCCCCTTTTGGAGACTAGCGGGAGTAACACCGGGGAGCTGTTTTTT. Protein: CASSPLLETSGSNTGELFF.